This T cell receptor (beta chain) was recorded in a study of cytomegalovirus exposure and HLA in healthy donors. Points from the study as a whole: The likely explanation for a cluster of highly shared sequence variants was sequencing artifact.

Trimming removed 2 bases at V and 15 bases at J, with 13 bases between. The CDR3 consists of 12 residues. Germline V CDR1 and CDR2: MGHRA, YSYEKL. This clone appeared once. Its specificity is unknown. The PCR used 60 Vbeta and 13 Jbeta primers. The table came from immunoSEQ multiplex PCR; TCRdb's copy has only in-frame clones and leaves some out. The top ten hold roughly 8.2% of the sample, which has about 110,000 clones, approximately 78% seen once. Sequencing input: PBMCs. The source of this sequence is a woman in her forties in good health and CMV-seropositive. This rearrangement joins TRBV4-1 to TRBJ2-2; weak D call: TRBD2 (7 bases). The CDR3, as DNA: TGCGCCAGCAGCCAAAGGACTAGGGGGTTGTTTTTT. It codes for CASSQRTRGLFF.